This T cell receptor beta chain was documented in a study of T cell responses to AZD1222 COVID-19 vaccine. Method: immunoSEQ multiplex PCR; TCRdb's copy keeps in-frame clones and lacks some. The sample lists approximately 77,000 clones, more than 90% occurring once. This clone has only one observation. Its matching antigen is unknown. V shed 5 bases, J shed 2 bases, and the junction held 3 bases outside the gene matches. In germline, CDR1 is SEHNR, CDR2 FQNEAQ (reference sequence). The length of the CDR3 is 15 residues. General observations from the study: Clonal diversity may have been underestimated, and the donors were mostly white British, with more females than males. The reported proportion of spike-specific TCRs targeting unmutated variant regions was nearly half. At study baseline, merely several AZD1222 recipients were seropositive. The peak T cell response came first, and repertoires were sampled only after it.

Specimen: peripheral blood, collected 28 days after the second AZD1222 dose. The receptor was derived from an adult who received the AZD1222 COVID-19 vaccine. V is TRBV7-9 and J is TRBJ1-6; TRBD1 aligns across 7 bases. The CDR3 reads CASSLGQAYNSPLHF. The CDR3 DNA reads TGTGCCAGCAGCCTCGGACAGGCCTATAATTCACCCCTCCACTTT.